The clone carrying this T cell receptor (beta chain) occurred many times. The data are from a study of T cells in Graves' hyperthyroidism and ophthalmopathy. The CDR3 loop spans 14 amino acids. Germline loops: CDR1 MNHEY, CDR2 SVGEGT. The V segment lost 2 bases and the J segment 5 bases; nucleotides outside the gene matches: 6. Amplification of TCR beta CDR3 regions used RNA as the template. The HTBI primer set served for first-round RT-PCR of the TCR CDR3. TCRdb redid the calling of the multiplex PCR reads with MiXCR, one entry per CDR3 protein. The sample lists around 240,000 distinct CDR3 sequences; about a sixth were seen once.

The chain uses TRBV6-2 or TRBV6-3 and TRBJ2-7, with 7 bases identical to TRBD2. Sample: blood. This clonotype was sampled from a woman aged 18-29 years with Graves' ophthalmopathy. The CDR3 DNA sequence: TGTGCCAGCAGTTACGCGGGAGAAAGGGACGAGCAGTACTTC. Its protein product is CASSYAGERDEQYF.